One T cell receptor (beta chain) is described in this entry. Its antigen specificity is not known. No qualities accompany the bases; no much larger clone lies one base away. The immunoSEQ Assay, a bias-controlled multiplex PCR, was used to amplify TCRbeta CDR3 regions from genomic DNA. As for how the authors treated the data: The number of nucleated cells in each sample was estimated by amplification of reference gene primers within the assay. To quantify the absolute abundance of each unique TCRbeta CDR3 rearrangement, sequence reads were collapsed and filtered. For each sample, productive Simpson clonality was calculated as the square root of Simpson's diversity index across productive rearrangements. In its TCRdb copy, this immuneACCESS table keeps in-frame sequences only and misses some clones. Where compared with another copy, unresolved V genes explain less than half of these, and the others have no known cause. V and J calls and clone size are those listed in that table; D and trimming were worked out from the DNA. Counted in this sample were approximately 150,000 clones; 88% of them appeared once. The ten largest clones capture about 2.5% of the sample.

At one collaborating source in Seattle, patients were enrolled during active infection and were followed longitudinally through the course of disease. The collaborating institutions used their own protocols to collect whole blood in K2EDTA tubes. For TCRbeta analysis, collaborator samples were shipped as frozen whole blood, as isolated PBMCs, or as DNA extracted from either sample type. These data are taken from a study of blood T cell repertoires in COVID-19 (dated by TCRdb to 2018 to 2020). Turning to the overall study: The collaborator samples originated in the United States, Italy and Spain and spanned the acute and convalescent phases of COVID-19. Deeply sampled blood TCRbeta repertoires from subjects exposed to, actively infected with, or recovered from COVID-19 were included in the dataset. The samples were drawn from two sources: the first 160 participants of the ongoing ImmuneRACE study, and 1,254 subjects contributed by 6 global collaborators. Where available, HLA class I and class II types were obtained from metadata supplied by the sample provider rather than from assay-based typing. The sample metadata nearly always contained a de-identified subject ID, COVID-19 status, age in years and sex. The prospective study material was composed of cDNA or gDNA derived from T cells, B-cell-depleted T cells, or PBMCs. A freely available public database, intended as a resource for researchers studying the immune response to SARS-CoV-2, is where the repertoires were released. Results and caveats for the whole study, not just this receptor: Clinical and demographic metadata were provided uncurated, with the amount varying by source and participant.

The CDR3 sequence holds 13 residues, the cysteine and phenylalanine included. Left in the record is the CDR3 DNA by itself, 39 bases read in frame from the first base. The germline V gene (reference sequence) yields SGHNT for CDR1 and YYREEE for CDR2. Between the V and J ends, shortened by 0 bases and 4 bases respectively, the junction contains 7 bases. This clonotype was sampled from a human donor with COVID-19, enrolled during active disease. The donor label of this sample is uncertain. Recombination connected TRBV5-4 to TRBJ2-5, with a weak D call of TRBD2 (5 bases match). Sequencing input: peripheral blood. In nucleotides, the sequence is TGTGCCAGCAGCTTGGCCGAGGGAGAGACCCAGTACTTC. Translated, it gives CASSLAEGETQYF. The CDR3, completed at both ends by the reference TRBV5-4 and TRBJ2-5 genes, gives the full variable domain ETGVTQSPTHLIKTRGQQVTLRCSSQSGHNTVSWYQQALGQGPQFIFQYYREEENGRGNFPPRFSGLQFPNYSSELNVNALELDDSALYLCASSLAEGETQYFGPGTRLLVL.